The clone carrying this TCR beta chain was recorded many times. This entry is derived from a study of Graves' ophthalmopathy and Graves' hyperthyroidism. Transcripts of RNA were the source for amplifying TCR beta CDR3 regions. HTBI-primed RT-PCR formed the first round, and a multiplex PCR formed the second. Each CDR3 protein is one row after TCRdb ran MiXCR on the multiplex PCR reads. The table has over 450,000 distinct CDR3 sequences, around an eighth seen once; the top ten hold 8% to 10%. The CDR3 contains 14 residues. Germline V gives CDR1 SGHTA, CDR2 FQGTGA. J lost 1 base, V lost 7 bases, and 6 bases had no gene match. The authors diagnosed from clinical symptoms, serum thyroxine, TRAb, thyroid ultrasound and orbital computed tomography.

The receptor was isolated from a woman in her 30s with Graves' ophthalmopathy. The specimen sequenced was blood. The rearrangement joins TRBV7-3 to TRBJ2-5; 7 bases fit TRBD1. CDR3 in amino acids: CASKRGLSQETQYF. The CDR3 DNA reads as TGTGCCAGCAAGAGGGGGCTATCCCAAGAGACCCAGTACTTC.